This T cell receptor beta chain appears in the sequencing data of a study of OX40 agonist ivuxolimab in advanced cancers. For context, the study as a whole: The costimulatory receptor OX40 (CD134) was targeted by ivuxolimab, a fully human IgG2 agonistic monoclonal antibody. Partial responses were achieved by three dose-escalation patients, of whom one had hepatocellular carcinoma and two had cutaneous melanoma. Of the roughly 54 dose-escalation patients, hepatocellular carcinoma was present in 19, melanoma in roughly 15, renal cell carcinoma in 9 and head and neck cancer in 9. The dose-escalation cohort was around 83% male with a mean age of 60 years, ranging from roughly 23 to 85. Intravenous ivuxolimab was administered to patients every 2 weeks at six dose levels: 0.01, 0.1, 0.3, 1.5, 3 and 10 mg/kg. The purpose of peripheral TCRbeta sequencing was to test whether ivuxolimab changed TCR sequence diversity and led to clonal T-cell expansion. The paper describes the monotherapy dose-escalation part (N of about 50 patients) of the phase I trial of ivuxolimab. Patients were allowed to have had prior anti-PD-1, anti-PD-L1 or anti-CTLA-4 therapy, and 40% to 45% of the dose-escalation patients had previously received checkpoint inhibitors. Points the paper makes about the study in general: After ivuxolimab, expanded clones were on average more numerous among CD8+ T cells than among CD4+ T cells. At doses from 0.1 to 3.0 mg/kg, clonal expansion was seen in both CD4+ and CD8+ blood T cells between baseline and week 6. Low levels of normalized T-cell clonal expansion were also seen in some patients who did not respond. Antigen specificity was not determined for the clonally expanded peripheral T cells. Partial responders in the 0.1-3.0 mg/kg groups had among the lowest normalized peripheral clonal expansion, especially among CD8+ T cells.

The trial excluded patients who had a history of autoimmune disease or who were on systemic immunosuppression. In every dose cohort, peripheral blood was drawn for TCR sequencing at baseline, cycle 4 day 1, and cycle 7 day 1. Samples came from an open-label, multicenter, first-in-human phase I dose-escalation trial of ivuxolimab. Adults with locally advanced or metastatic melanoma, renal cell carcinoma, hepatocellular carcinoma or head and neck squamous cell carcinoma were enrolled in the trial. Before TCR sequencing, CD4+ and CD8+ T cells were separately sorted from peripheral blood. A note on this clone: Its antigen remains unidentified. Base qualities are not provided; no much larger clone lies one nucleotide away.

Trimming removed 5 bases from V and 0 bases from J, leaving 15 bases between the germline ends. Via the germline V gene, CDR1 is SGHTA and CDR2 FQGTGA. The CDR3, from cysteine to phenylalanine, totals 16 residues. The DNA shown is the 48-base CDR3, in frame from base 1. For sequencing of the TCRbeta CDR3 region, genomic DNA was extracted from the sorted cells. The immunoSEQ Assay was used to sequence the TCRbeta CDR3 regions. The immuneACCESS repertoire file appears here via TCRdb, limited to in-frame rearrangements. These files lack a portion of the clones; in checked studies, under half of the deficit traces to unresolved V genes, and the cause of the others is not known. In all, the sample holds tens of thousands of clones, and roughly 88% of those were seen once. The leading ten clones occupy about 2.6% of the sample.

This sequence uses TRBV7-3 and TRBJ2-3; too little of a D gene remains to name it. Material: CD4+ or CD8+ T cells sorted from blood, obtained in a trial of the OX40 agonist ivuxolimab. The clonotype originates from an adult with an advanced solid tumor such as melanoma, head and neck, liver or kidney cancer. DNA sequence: TGTGCCAGCAGCGTAGGATGGGGTACAAGCACAGATACGCAGTATTTT. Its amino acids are CASSVGWGTSTDTQYF.